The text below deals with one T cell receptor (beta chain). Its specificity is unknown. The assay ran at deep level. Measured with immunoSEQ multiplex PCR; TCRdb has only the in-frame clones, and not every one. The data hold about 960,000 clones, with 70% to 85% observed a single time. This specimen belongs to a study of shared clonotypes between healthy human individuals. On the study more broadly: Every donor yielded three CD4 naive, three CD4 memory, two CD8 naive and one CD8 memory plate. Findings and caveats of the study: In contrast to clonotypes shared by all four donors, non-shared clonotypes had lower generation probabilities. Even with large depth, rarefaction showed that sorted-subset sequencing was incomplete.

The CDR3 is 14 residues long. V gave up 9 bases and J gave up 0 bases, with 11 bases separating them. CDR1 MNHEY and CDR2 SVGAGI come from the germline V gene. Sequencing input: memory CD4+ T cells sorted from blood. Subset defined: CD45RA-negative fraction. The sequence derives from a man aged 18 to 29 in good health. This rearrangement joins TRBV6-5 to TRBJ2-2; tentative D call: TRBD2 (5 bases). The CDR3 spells CASIPRANTGELFF. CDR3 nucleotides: TGTGCCAGTATACCGCGGGCGAACACCGGGGAGCTGTTTTTT.